Sequencing of this T cell receptor beta chain was carried out in a study of T cell clonality in common variable immunodeficiency. Trimming stripped 7 bases from V and 5 bases from J, with 14 bases between. From germline, CDR1 is SQVTM and CDR2 ANQGSEA. The CDR3 extends over 12 amino acids. Profiled with immunoSEQ multiplex PCR; TCRdb holds only in-frame clones, not every one. This sample shows approximately 81,000 clones and no singletons; over 0.7% rests with the ten largest. General study findings and limits: Fewer deletions and N-nucleotide insertions were reportedly seen in common variable immunodeficiency TCR beta sequences. Shared TCRbeta clones were fewer between CVID subjects than controls. TCRbeta clonality was increased in CVID versus healthy controls.

This clone was found many times. What it binds is not known. The read ends 3 residues before the CDR3 terminus; that terminus is restored from the germline J gene. Caucasian heritage predominated among both patients and controls. The TCR originated in a person aged 18 to 70 in good health. The sequenced material came from peripheral blood mononuclear cells. The V call is TRBV29-1, the J call TRBJ2-5, with D maybe TRBD1 (6 bases). The chain's CDR3 is CSGARGSETQYF. The sequenced CDR3 bases are TGCAGCGGAGCGAGGGGGTCGGAGACC.